These 21 T cell receptor beta chains were all obtained from the same sample, sequenced in a study of early T cells in non-severe SARS-CoV-2 infection. From the 5' RACE reads, TCRdb called clonotypes with MiXCR, one entry per CDR3 protein. Among approximately 99,000 distinct CDR3 sequences listed, over 10% were seen once. The sample consisted of whole blood. All receptors derive from an adult who was a healthcare worker with PCR-confirmed SARS-CoV-2 infection or an uninfected control (not recorded which).

This sequence joins TRBV4-1 and TRBJ1-2; TRBD1 is a possible D gene (5 bases). V was clipped by 3 bases and J by 8 bases, with 16 bases between them. The CDR3 spans 14 residues. Germline CDR1 and CDR2: MGHRA and YSYEKL. The CDR3 is CASSHNRDLGGYTF. As DNA, the CDR3 is TGCGCCAGCAGCCACAACCGGGACCTAGGGGGCTACACCTTC.

As to this clonotype: Being one base from a much bigger clone, this may be a read error. The chain is built from TRBV12-3 or TRBV12-4 and TRBJ2-1; D not certain. There are 15 residues in the CDR3. Trimming took off 5 bases at V and 6 bases at J, with 17 bases between the two ends. CDR3 sequence: CASSQTEKGANEQFF. The CDR3, as DNA: TGTGCCAGCAGTCAAACGGAGAAGGGTGCCAATGAGCAGTTCTTC.

This clonotype showed up just a few times. The chain links TRBV5-1 to TRBJ1-1; weak D call: TRBD1 (6 bases). The CDR3 loop spans 15 amino acids. V lost 0 bases to trimming and J lost 1 base, with 10 bases between them. CDR1 and CDR2 from the germline V gene are SGHRS and YFSETQ. CDR3 nucleotides: TGCGCCAGCAGCTTGGTCCGGACAGCGAACACTGAAGCTTTCTTT. Residues: CASSLVRTANTEAFF. Supplemented by reference TRBV5-1 and TRBJ1-1, the full variable domain reads KAGVTQTPRYLIKTRGQQVTLSCSPISGHRSVSWYQQTPGQGLQFLFEYFSETQRNKGNFPGRFSGRQFSNSRSEMNVSTLELGDSALYLCASSLVRTANTEAFFGQGTRLTVV.

This clonotype was picked up many times. This CDR3 reads CASSLIAGAQNEQFF. The CDR3 coding sequence is TGTGCCAGCAGCCTAATAGCGGGAGCCCAGAATGAGCAGTTCTTC. The chain employs TRBV11-3 and TRBJ2-1; TRBD2 agrees at 9 bases. J was trimmed by 7 bases and V by 5 bases; bases with no gene match: 9. This CDR3 is built from 15 residues. CDR1 SGHNT and CDR2 YENEEA come from the germline V gene.

This chain uses TRBV20-1 with TRBJ1-5; 10 bases match TRBD1. The J segment lost 7 bases and the V segment lost 2 bases, leaving 11 bases of the junction unmatched. Germline CDR1 DFQATT, CDR2 SNEGSKA (reference sequence). This CDR3 region has 16 residues. This CDR3 is CSARSVDRGRLQPQHF. CDR3 DNA sequence: TGCAGTGCTAGATCCGTTGACAGGGGGCGTTTGCAGCCCCAGCATTTT.

The V and J genes are TRBV11-2 and TRBJ2-1, with 12 bases that match TRBD2. This CDR3 is built from 18 residues. CDR1 and CDR2 (germline): SGHAT, FQNNGV. V shed 2 bases and J 0 bases; nucleotides not matched to a gene: 5. CDR3 amino acids: CASSLMGLAGLSYNEQFF. The CDR3 DNA follows: TGTGCCAGCAGCTTAATGGGACTAGCGGGCCTCTCCTACAATGAGCAGTTCTTC.

The J gene is TRBJ2-7, the V gene TRBV5-1; 9 bases are shared with TRBD2. CDR3 size: 17 residues. CDR1 and CDR2 (germline): SGHRS, YFSETQ. Unmatched junction bases numbered 16, after V lost 3 bases and J lost 6 bases. The CDR3, as DNA: TGCGCCAGCAGCTCCAGGGGAGCGGGGGGAAAACTCTCCGAGCAGTACTTC. Amino acids: CASSSRGAGGKLSEQYF. The variable domain in full, with the rest retrieved from reference TRBV5-1 and TRBJ2-7, is KAGVTQTPRYLIKTRGQQVTLSCSPISGHRSVSWYQQTPGQGLQFLFEYFSETQRNKGNFPGRFSGRQFSNSRSEMNVSTLELGDSALYLCASSSRGAGGKLSEQYFGPGTRLTVT.

This clonotype was seen only a few times. The V gene is TRBV5-1, the J gene TRBJ2-7; perhaps D is TRBD1 or TRBD2 (5 bases each). The CDR3 runs to 14 residues. With 1 base removed from V and 5 bases from J, the gap between germline ends came to 13 bases. CDR1 SGHRS and CDR2 YFSETQ come from the germline V gene. The CDR3 is CASSLPRGLDEQYF. Written as DNA, the CDR3 is TGCGCCAGCAGCTTGCCCCGGGGCCTGGACGAGCAGTACTTC.

This sequence joins TRBV9 and TRBJ2-3, with 7 bases identical to TRBD2. The length of the CDR3 is 16 residues. The J segment lost 1 base and the V segment lost 4 bases, leaving 9 bases of the junction unmatched. Germline CDR1 is SGDLS and CDR2 is YYNGEE. CDR3 sequence (DNA): TGTGCCAGCAGCCCGAGGGAACGGGGGGGCACAGATACGCAGTATTTT. Translation gives CASSPRERGGTDTQYF.

This clonotype was observed many times. The chain links TRBV12-3 or TRBV12-4 to TRBJ2-5, with 7 bases identical to TRBD2. Unmatched junction bases numbered 6, after V lost 3 bases and J lost 5 bases. This CDR3 has 14 amino acids. This CDR3 is CASSFRFGRETQYF. The CDR3 coding sequence is TGTGCCAGCAGTTTCAGGTTCGGGAGGGAGACCCAGTACTTC.

This clonotype has more than one count but fewer than ten. The J gene is TRBJ1-2, the V gene TRBV20-1; 8 bases are shared with TRBD1. Looked up from germline, CDR1 is DFQATT and CDR2 is SNEGSKA (reference sequence). V was pared by 4 bases and J by 0 bases, with 10 bases of the junction left unmatched. The CDR3 extends over 16 amino acids. The CDR3 region has the DNA TGCAGTGCTACCCCAAGGACAGGGACCTCTAACTATGGCTACACCTTC. This gives the protein CSATPRTGTSNYGYTF.

This clonotype occurred many times. The rearrangement links TRBV14 to TRBJ2-2; 8 bases are shared with TRBD2. CDR1 and CDR2 from the germline V gene are SGHDN and FVKESK. This CDR3 has 17 amino acids. V lost 3 bases, J lost 1 base, and 7 bases stayed unmatched. The CDR3 region has the DNA TGTGCCAGCAGCCAGGTTAGCGGGAAATGGAACACCGGGGAGCTGTTTTTT. It codes for CASSQVSGKWNTGELFF.

The CDR3 coding sequence is TGTGCCAGCAGCCCCCGACTAGTGAACACCGGGGAGCTGTTTTTT. The encoded protein is CASSPRLVNTGELFF. The chain recombines TRBV7-6 with TRBJ2-2, with D maybe TRBD2 (6 bases). V was pared by 5 bases and J by 1 base, with 11 bases between. Germline assignment: CDR1 SGHVS and CDR2 FNYEAQ. This CDR3 is built from 15 residues.

This clonotype was counted a few times. This chain joins TRBV18 and TRBJ2-1; TRBD2 aligns across 12 bases. The CDR3 extends over 21 amino acids. The V and J ends lost 1 base and 10 bases, in that order; junction bases with no gene match: 23. Germline V gene sequence: CDR1 KGHSH, CDR2 LQKENI. CDR3 in DNA: TGTGCCAGCTCACCACTTTCGTTCGCTAGCGGGAGGGCCCCGATTCCGCCAGAGCAGTTCTTC. Its protein product is CASSPLSFASGRAPIPPEQFF.

This rearrangement joins TRBV6-6 to TRBJ1-1; 7 nucleotides match TRBD1. V was clipped by 5 bases and J by 0 bases; unmatched bases: 9. This CDR3 is built from 16 residues. Germline CDR1 is MNHNY and CDR2 is SVGAGI (reference sequence). The CDR3 nucleotides are TGTGCCAGCAGTGCCCGGACAGGATTGTTGAACACTGAAGCTTTCTTT. This sequence encodes CASSARTGLLNTEAFF.

This clonotype was picked up many times. The chain couples TRBV11-3 to TRBJ1-1; TRBD1 aligns across 10 bases. V trimming: 5 bases; J trimming: 5 bases; junction bases outside the gene matches: 5. Germline V lookup: CDR1 SGHNT, CDR2 YENEEA. This CDR3 contains 14 residues. CDR3 bases: TGTGCCAGCAGCCCCCGGACAGGGGGGACTGAAGCTTTCTTT. Encoded protein: CASSPRTGGTEAFF.

The chain is built from TRBV6-1 and TRBJ1-6; no clear D. CDR3 length: 15 residues. Between the trimmed V and J ends, which lost 9 bases and 5 bases, there was a span of 17 bases. CDR1 and CDR2 from the germline V gene are MNHNS and SASEGT. CDR3 in DNA: TGTGCCAGGAAGGTCCGACGGCGGAATAATTCACCCCTCCACTTT. This encodes CARKVRRRNNSPLHF.

This clonotype has more than one count but fewer than ten. The CDR3 protein is CASSVPPRSGVQNEQFF. Here the CDR3 DNA reads TGTGCCAGCAGCGTCCCGCCCCGCAGCGGTGTTCAGAATGAGCAGTTCTTC. The rearrangement joins TRBV9 to TRBJ2-1, with a tentative D call TRBD2 (5 bases). V was cut by 2 bases and J by 7 bases, with 22 bases left in between. This CDR3 has 17 residues. CDR1 and CDR2 from the germline V gene are SGDLS and YYNGEE.

This clonotype appeared a few times. This chain joins TRBV21-1 and TRBJ1-6; no check of the table's D call, TRBD1, against the DNA was made. TRBV21-1 is a pseudogene segment. The CDR3 has 17 amino acids. The CDR3 DNA sequence: TGTGCCAGCAGCAAAGGGGGAAGGGGGCATTGGAATTCACCCCTCCACTTT. Translated: CASSKGGRGHWNSPLHF.

V is TRBV4-1 and J is TRBJ1-5, with unresolved D. CDR1 is MGHRA and CDR2 is YSYEKL in the germline V gene. Trimming took 4 bases from V and 5 from J, leaving 12 bases between them. This CDR3 spans 14 amino acids. The CDR3 is CASSLLPLDQPQHF. The CDR3 DNA follows: TGCGCCAGCAGCCTACTGCCTTTGGATCAGCCCCAGCATTTT.

This clonotype was detected ten times or more. The chain links TRBV6-5 to TRBJ1-4, with 8 bases identical to TRBD1. The J segment lost 0 bases and the V segment lost 7 bases, leaving 4 bases of the junction unmatched. Germline CDR1 reads MNHEY; CDR2 reads SVGAGI. This CDR3 has 15 residues. The CDR3 region is CASKKGQATNEKLFF. The CDR3 region has the DNA TGTGCCAGCAAGAAGGGACAGGCAACTAATGAAAAACTGTTTTTT.